The clone carrying this T cell receptor (beta chain) was counted ten times or more. The antigen is not known. The investigators amplified TCR beta CDR3 regions from RNA transcripts. HTBI primers were used for first-round RT-PCR of the TCR CDR3. TCRdb reprocessed the multiplex PCR reads via MiXCR and lists one record per CDR3 protein. The top ten clones hold almost 35% of a sample with around 300,000 distinct CDR3 sequences, roughly 15% of them seen once. This sample was included in a study of T cells in Graves' hyperthyroidism and ophthalmopathy. Findings of the study overall: Blood also contained most expanded thyroid clonotypes above 0.001.

Uncontrolled infection, other autoimmune disease, pregnancy or lactation barred patients from enrollment. Germline assignment: CDR1 SNHLY and CDR2 FYNNEI. Trimming took 1 base from V and 3 from J, leaving 19 bases between them. The CDR3 is made up of 17 amino acids. The gene calls are TRBV2 and TRBJ2-7; D remains unclear. This TCR came from a woman between 35 and 50 years old with Graves' ophthalmopathy. The specimen was blood. In nucleotides, the CDR3 is TGTGCCAGCAGTGAAGGCGCTCTGTCTCACGACCTCTACGAGCAGTACTTC. It encodes CASSEGALSHDLYEQYF.